This T cell receptor (beta chain) was retrieved from a study of T-cell memory formation after mild COVID-19. V lost 2 bases to trimming and J lost 1 base, with 11 bases between them. The CDR3 contains 15 residues. Germline V gene lookup returns CDR1 SGHTA and CDR2 FQGNSA. TCRdb re-derived calls from the 5' RACE reads in MiXCR, one entry per CDR3 protein. Of around 340,000 distinct CDR3 sequences listed, about 15% are singletons. Sequenced material: PBMCs or a T cell subset sorted from them (not recorded which). The chain combines TRBV7-2 with TRBJ1-1; D is unclear. This TCR was sampled from a young man who had mild COVID-19 (a few samples of this study predate the infection). Cell type and time point are not known. CDR3 amino acids: CASSLYPGGNTEAFF. CDR3 in DNA: TGTGCCAGCAGCTTATACCCGGGAGGGAACACTGAAGCTTTCTTT.